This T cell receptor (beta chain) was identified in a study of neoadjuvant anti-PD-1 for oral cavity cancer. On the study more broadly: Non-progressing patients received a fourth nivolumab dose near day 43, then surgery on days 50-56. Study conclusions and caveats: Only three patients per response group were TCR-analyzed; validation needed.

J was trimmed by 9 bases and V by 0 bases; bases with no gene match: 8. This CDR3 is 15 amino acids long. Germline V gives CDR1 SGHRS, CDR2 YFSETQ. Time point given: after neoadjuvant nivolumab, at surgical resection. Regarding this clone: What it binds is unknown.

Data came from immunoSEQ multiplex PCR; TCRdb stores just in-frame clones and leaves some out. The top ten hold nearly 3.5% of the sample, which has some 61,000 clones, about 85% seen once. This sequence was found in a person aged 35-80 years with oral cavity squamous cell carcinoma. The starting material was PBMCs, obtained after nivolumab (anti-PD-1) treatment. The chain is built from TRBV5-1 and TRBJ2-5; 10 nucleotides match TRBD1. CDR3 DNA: TGCGCCAGCAGCTTGGGAGGGACAGGGGAAGGCCCCCAGTACTTC. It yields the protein CASSLGGTGEGPQYF.